Presented here are 20 T cell receptor beta chains from one specimen sequenced in a study of T cell repertoires in cytomegalovirus infection (dated by TCRdb to the late 2010s). Sequencer: Illumina HiSeq 1500. The public reads were run again by TCRdb, first through fastp at Q25 and then through MiXCR, and only productive beta chains were kept. Rows are combined by CDR3 protein, so each entry shows the most common genes and DNA. This sample holds approximately 700,000 distinct CDR3 sequences; 35% to 45% were observed only once. The top ten clones comprise roughly 2.9% of the sample. The sequenced material came from PBMCs. The receptors were gathered from a human donor in good health (CMV status not recorded). Some clones in this sample may be carry-over from other donors' samples.

The sample holds a few counts of this clonotype. This chain connects TRBV19 to TRBJ1-1; D is perhaps TRBD1 (5 bases). V shed 6 bases and J shed 3 bases, with 20 bases lying between them. The CDR3 runs to 16 residues. Germline V gives CDR1 LNHDA, CDR2 SQIVND (reference sequence). CDR3 in amino acids: CASSSRRTSYDTEAFF. CDR3 sequence (DNA): TGTGCCAGTAGCTCTAGGAGGACATCCTATGACACTGAAGCTTTCTTT.

V gene TRBV28 combines with J gene TRBJ2-7; possible D gene TRBD2, 6 bases. Germline loops: CDR1 MDHEN, CDR2 SYDVKM. The CDR3 is made up of 14 amino acids. V was clipped by 10 bases and J by 3 bases, with 19 bases between them. As DNA, the CDR3 is TGTGCCATCAGCCCCCCGGGACTCGTCTACGAGCAGTACTTC. Translation gives CAISPPGLVYEQYF. Based on the CDR3 plus reference TRBV28 and TRBJ2-7, the full variable domain is DVKVTQSSRYLVKRTGEKVFLECVQDMDHENMFWYRQDPGLGLRLIYFSYDVKMKEKGDIPEGYSVSREKKERFSLILESASTNQTSMYLCAISPPGLVYEQYFGPGTRLTVT.

This clonotype was detected once. The CDR3 loop is CSARWGKHTEAFF. The CDR3 bases are TGCAGTGCTAGATGGGGGAAGCACACTGAAGCTTTCTTT. The V call is TRBV20-1, the J call TRBJ1-1, with D perhaps TRBD1 (5 bases). The CDR3 loop spans 13 amino acids. The V and J ends lost 2 bases and 3 bases respectively, with 10 bases between them. Germline values: CDR1 DFQATT, CDR2 SNEGSKA (reference sequence).

This chain connects TRBV7-2 to TRBJ2-1; D is possibly TRBD2 (6 bases). The CDR3 consists of 16 residues. The germline V gene has CDR1 SGHTA and CDR2 FQGNSA. The germline V and J ends were trimmed by 1 base and 9 bases, with 19 bases remaining between them. This chain's CDR3 is CASSLEVGLARVEQFF. As DNA, the CDR3 is TGTGCCAGCAGCTTAGAAGTAGGGCTAGCGAGAGTTGAGCAGTTCTTC.

The rearrangement links TRBV30 to TRBJ1-1; D unresolved. Germline V CDR1 and CDR2: GTSNPN, SVGIG (reference sequence). The CDR3 covers 12 residues. Trimming shortened V by 3 bases and J by 0 bases, and 5 bases separated the two germline ends. The CDR3 here is CAWRGLNTEAFF. The CDR3 DNA is TGTGCCTGGAGAGGCCTGAACACTGAAGCTTTCTTT.

This clonotype was seen a few times. The chain recombines TRBV6-6 with TRBJ2-1; TRBD2 is a possible D gene (5 bases). CDR3 length: 18 residues. V lost 0 bases, J lost 5 bases, and 20 bases lay in between. Per germline, CDR1 MNHNY and CDR2 SVGAGI (reference sequence). CDR3 in amino acids: CASSYSKEAGGFDNEQFF. CDR3 bases: TGTGCCAGCAGTTACTCGAAGGAGGCTGGTGGTTTCGACAATGAGCAGTTCTTC.

V is TRBV6-1 and J is TRBJ2-1; D assignment may be TRBD1 or TRBD2 (5 bases each). This CDR3 region has 17 residues. The germline gives CDR1 MNHNS, CDR2 SASEGT. Trimming left V 1 base short and J 0 bases short, with 13 bases between. The CDR3 spells CASSEGRTLSSYNEQFF. The CDR3 nucleotides read TGTGCCAGCAGTGAAGGGAGGACACTGAGCTCCTACAATGAGCAGTTCTTC.

This rearrangement joins TRBV24-1 to TRBJ1-1, with a possible D match to TRBD1 (5 bases). Germline CDR1 and CDR2: KGHDR and SFDVKD. This CDR3 spans 13 amino acids. The germline V and J ends were trimmed by 6 bases and 1 base, with 8 bases remaining between them. The CDR3 sequence is CATSRGKNTEAFF. Written as DNA, the CDR3 is TGTGCCACCAGTCGGGGGAAGAACACTGAAGCTTTCTTT.

The J gene is TRBJ2-7, the V gene TRBV15; TRBD1 might be the D (5 bases). The CDR3 is 14 residues long. V was shortened by 0 bases and J by 2 bases, with 8 bases between the two germline ends. From germline, CDR1 is LNHNV and CDR2 YYDKDF (reference sequence). DNA of the CDR3: TGTGCCACCAGCAGAGATACGACAGCCTACGAGCAGTACTTC. Residues: CATSRDTTAYEQYF.

The chain employs TRBV19 and TRBJ2-1; TRBD2 matches at 13 bases. V lost 5 bases to trimming and J lost 5 bases; unmatched junction nucleotides: 6. The CDR3 length is 16 residues. The germline gives CDR1 LNHDA, CDR2 SQIVND (reference sequence). CDR3 region: CASSWGLAGTNNEQFF. For the CDR3, the DNA is TGTGCCAGTAGTTGGGGACTAGCGGGGACGAACAATGAGCAGTTCTTC.

This clonotype occurred a few times. The chain couples TRBV28 to TRBJ1-4; no clear D. V dropped 6 bases and J dropped 4 bases, with 15 bases sitting between them. The CDR3 runs 15 residues. In germline, CDR1 is MDHEN, CDR2 SYDVKM. The CDR3 protein is CASRAGGAYNEKLFF. In nucleotides, the CDR3 is TGTGCCAGCAGGGCAGGCGGAGCTTATAATGAAAAACTGTTTTTT.

This clonotype was seen only a few times. The CDR3 loop reads CASSEEVGALYNEQFF. Here the CDR3 DNA reads TGTGCCAGCAGTGAAGAAGTGGGGGCCCTCTACAATGAGCAGTTCTTC. The chain uses TRBV6-1 and TRBJ2-1; D possibly corresponds to TRBD1 (6 bases). CDR1 is MNHNS, CDR2 SASEGT, per germline. Trimming removed 1 base at V and 3 bases at J, with 13 bases between. The CDR3 is 16 amino acids.

This clonotype showed up just a few times. V usage is TRBV5-6 and J usage is TRBJ1-5, with 7 bases identical to TRBD1. J gave up 3 bases and V 4 bases, and 1 base lay outside the gene matches. The germline V gene encodes CDR1 SGHDT and CDR2 YYEEEE. This CDR3 has 13 amino acids. The CDR3 nucleotides are TGTGCCAGCAGCGGACAGGACAATCAGCCCCAGCATTTT. Translation: CASSGQDNQPQHF.

This clonotype was seen a handful of times. The V and J genes are TRBV5-4 and TRBJ2-3, with D possibly matching TRBD2 (5 bases). The germline V and J ends were trimmed by 4 bases and 2 bases, with 17 bases remaining between them. The CDR3 sequence is 16 residues long. Germline values: CDR1 SGHNT, CDR2 YYREEE (reference sequence). The CDR3 sequence is CASSTPFPGNTDTQYF. In DNA, the CDR3 is TGTGCCAGCAGCACCCCATTCCCGGGAAACACAGATACGCAGTATTTT.

This chain uses TRBV28 with TRBJ2-3; a weak D match, TRBD1 (5 bases). This CDR3 comprises 16 residues. Germline loops: CDR1 MDHEN, CDR2 SYDVKM. V lost 4 bases to trimming and J lost 4 bases, with 18 bases between them. Written as DNA, the CDR3 is TGTGCCAGCAGTTCCAGGGTAGAGCGAGAAGCAGATACGCAGTATTTT. Translation: CASSSRVEREADTQYF.

The chain has TRBV2 and TRBJ2-7, with D unresolved. V lost 3 bases, J lost 4 bases, and 7 bases lay in between. CDR1 and CDR2 from the germline V gene are SNHLY and FYNNEI. This CDR3 is built from 12 residues. CDR3 sequence reads: CASSESAYEQYF. In nucleotides, the CDR3 is TGTGCCAGCAGTGAGTCGGCTTACGAGCAGTACTTC.

This clonotype was observed once. CDR3 in DNA: TGTGCCAGCCTATCCCGGACGGAAAGCTCCTACGAGCAGTACTTC. Translating gives CASLSRTESSYEQYF. V and J are TRBV28 and TRBJ2-7; D is undetermined. V dropped 8 bases and J dropped 0 bases, with 17 bases sitting between them. The V gene's germline CDR1 is MDHEN and CDR2 SYDVKM. CDR3 length: 15 amino acids.

This clonotype was seen a handful of times. The V gene is TRBV4-2, the J gene TRBJ1-2; maybe TRBD1 (6 bases). Trimming cost V 1 base and J 3 bases, with 15 bases left between them. The germline CDR1 and CDR2 sequences are LGHNA and YNFKEQ. CDR3 length: 16 amino acids. The CDR3 sequence: CASSQGVGGVYYGYTF. The CDR3 DNA is TGTGCCAGCAGCCAAGGAGTAGGGGGGGTCTACTATGGCTACACCTTC.

This clonotype was seen repeatedly, ten times or more. This chain uses TRBV7-8 with TRBJ1-2; TRBD1 is a possible D gene (6 bases). Germline values: CDR1 SGHVS, CDR2 FQNEAQ. The V end was cut by 1 base, the J end by 3 bases, with 9 bases between. This CDR3 is 14 amino acids long. CDR3 sequence: CASSLGHRDYGYTF. The CDR3 region has the DNA TGTGCCAGCAGCTTAGGCCACAGGGACTATGGCTACACCTTC.

Turning to this clonotype: The junction does not match germline at one end; this may be a read error. This chain connects TRBV28 to TRBJ2-5; D uncertain. This CDR3 has 14 residues. Germline CDR1 is MDHEN and CDR2 is SYDVKM. The chain's CDR3 is CAGSQGTVRETQYF. The CDR3 DNA reads as TGTGCCGGCAGCCAAGGCACAGTACGGGAGACCCAGTACTTC.